This entry lists 5 T cell receptor beta chains sequenced from one sample in a study of blood T cells in healthy people across ages. Then a second PCR, running roughly 7 to 11 cycles, was carried out with a sample-barcoded 5' primer and a J-beta primer mix. TCRdb reprocessed the 5' RACE reads via MiXCR and lists one record per CDR3 protein. The sample includes approximately 1,000,000 distinct CDR3 sequences, 30% to 40% of them seen just once. The sequenced sample was blood. These receptors originate from a man between 18 and 29 years old in good health.

The gene calls are TRBV4-3 and TRBJ1-4; TRBD1 is a possible D gene (5 bases). V dropped 0 bases and J dropped 7 bases, with 12 bases sitting between them. The CDR3 loop spans 15 amino acids. CDR1 and CDR2 (germline): LGHNA, YSLEER. CDR3: CASSQDQGWTEKLFF. DNA for the CDR3: TGCGCCAGCAGCCAAGATCAGGGATGGACTGAAAAACTGTTTTTT.

There are many counts of this clonotype. J is TRBJ2-3 and V is TRBV4-3; TRBD2 matches 8 bases. Per the germline V gene, CDR1 is LGHNA and CDR2 is YSLEER. Losses at the gene ends were 4 bases for V and 4 bases for J; bases not matched to a gene: 7. CDR3 length equals 15 residues. CDR3 loop: CASSPLTSEADTQYF. DNA of the CDR3: TGCGCCAGCAGCCCTTTGACTAGCGAGGCAGATACGCAGTATTTT.

This clonotype was counted a few times. The chain joins TRBV7-2 to TRBJ1-4; 7 bases are a match to TRBD1. The CDR3 runs 14 residues. Germline CDR1 reads SGHTA; CDR2 reads FQGNSA. V shed 5 bases, J shed 5 bases, and the junction held 5 bases outside the gene matches. For the CDR3, the DNA is TGTGCCAGCAGCCCCACGGACAGGAATGAAAAACTGTTTTTT. Its translation: CASSPTDRNEKLFF.

The rearrangement links TRBV2 to TRBJ2-5, with TRBD1 as a possible D gene (5 bases). Germline V gives CDR1 SNHLY, CDR2 FYNNEI. The CDR3 extends over 12 amino acids. V lost 6 bases, J lost 11 bases, and 16 bases lay in between. The CDR3 spells CASRTDGTEQYF. CDR3 in DNA: TGTGCCAGCAGGACAGATGGAACTGAGCAGTACTTC.

V usage is TRBV27 and J usage is TRBJ2-1, with D tentatively TRBD1 (6 bases). The CDR3 extends over 15 amino acids. V dropped 0 bases and J dropped 14 bases, with 20 bases sitting between them. Germline V CDR1 and CDR2: MNHEY, SMNVEV (reference sequence). The CDR3 sequence: CASSLSWGHGPVEFF. The CDR3 DNA follows: TGTGCCAGCAGTTTATCGTGGGGGCACGGTCCTGTGGAGTTCTTC.